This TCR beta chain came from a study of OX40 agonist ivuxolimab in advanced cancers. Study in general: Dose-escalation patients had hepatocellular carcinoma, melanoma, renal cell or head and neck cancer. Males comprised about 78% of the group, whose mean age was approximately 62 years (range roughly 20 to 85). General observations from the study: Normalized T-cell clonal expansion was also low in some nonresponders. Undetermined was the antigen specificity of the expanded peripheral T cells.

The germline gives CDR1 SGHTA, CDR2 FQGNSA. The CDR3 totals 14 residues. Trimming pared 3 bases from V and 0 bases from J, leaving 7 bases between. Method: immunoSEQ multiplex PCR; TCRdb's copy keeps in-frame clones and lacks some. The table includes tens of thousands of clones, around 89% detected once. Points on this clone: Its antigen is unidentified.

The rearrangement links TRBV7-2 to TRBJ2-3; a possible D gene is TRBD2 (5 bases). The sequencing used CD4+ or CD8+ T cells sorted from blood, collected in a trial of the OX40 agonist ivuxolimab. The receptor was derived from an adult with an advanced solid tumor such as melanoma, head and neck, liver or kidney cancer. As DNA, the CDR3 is TGTGCCAGCAGCTTCCCGGGGAGCACAGATACGCAGTATTTT. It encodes CASSFPGSTDTQYF.